This T cell receptor (beta chain) originates from a study of blood T cell repertoires in COVID-19 (dated by TCRdb to 2020 to 2021). Regarding the complete study: Collaborator samples came from the United States, Italy and Spain and covered acute and convalescent phases of COVID-19. The prospective study material was composed of cDNA or gDNA derived from T cells, B-cell-depleted T cells, or PBMCs. Subjects who had been exposed to COVID-19, were actively infected with it, or had recovered from it provided the deeply sampled blood TCRbeta repertoires that made up the dataset. The repertoires were released in a freely available public database intended as a resource for research on the immune response to SARS-CoV-2. The samples were drawn from the first 160 participants of the ongoing ImmuneRACE study and from roughly 1,300 subjects provided by 6 global collaborators. Nearly every sample came with metadata listing a de-identified subject ID, COVID-19 status, age in years and sex. Where available, HLA class I and class II types were obtained from metadata supplied by the sample provider rather than from assay-based typing. What the research found in general, with its limitations: The quantity of clinical and demographic metadata differed by source and by participant and was supplied without curation.

Participants in the prospective study were aged roughly 18 to 89 years, lived in some 24 United States geographic areas, and enrolled through a virtual design. Cohort assignment in the prospective study relied on participant-reported clinical history from a screening survey and a study questionnaire. Recovered participants in ImmuneRACE Cohort 3 were defined by two consecutive negative NP/OP PCR tests, clearance by a healthcare professional, or resolution of symptoms. In the prospective study, mobile phlebotomists collected whole blood, serum and a nasopharyngeal or oropharyngeal swab from each participant. Prospective study participants could optionally give additional blood draws and questionnaires over an approximately two-month period. Prospective study blood samples were shipped either frozen or at room temperature before DNA extraction. V was cut back by 5 bases and J by 7 bases, leaving a gap of 11 bases between them. From a lookup of the germline V gene, CDR1 and CDR2 are SGHVS and FQNEAQ. The CDR3, cysteine through phenylalanine, is 12 amino acids long. Kept here is only the CDR3 DNA, which spans 36 bases and is read in frame from base 1.

A word on this clone: Its antigen remains unidentified. No base quality information exists; no much larger clone differs at one position.

TCRbeta CDR3 regions were amplified from genomic DNA by means of the immunoSEQ Assay, a bias-controlled multiplex PCR. Processing in the source paper ran as follows. The number of nucleated cells in each sample was estimated from the amplification of reference gene primers within the assay. To quantify the absolute abundance of each unique TCRbeta CDR3 rearrangement, sequence reads were collapsed and filtered. For each sample, productive Simpson clonality was calculated as the square root of Simpson's diversity index over productive rearrangements. This immuneACCESS table, as held by TCRdb, lists in-frame sequences with V and J called but not all clones. Of the missing ones, under half trace to an unresolved V gene in checked studies; the others have no known cause. Clone size and the V and J calls come from that table; the DNA yielded D and trimming. The sample table shows fewer than 250,000 clones, and approximately 84% are seen once. In total, the top ten clones hold about 3.5% of the sample.

The sequenced sample was PBMCs or T cells enriched from blood (not recorded which). The origin of this receptor is a woman between 25 and 40 years old who had recovered from COVID-19. The sequence links TRBV7-8 to TRBJ1-1; 6 matching bases give a weak D call of TRBD1. The CDR3 in this case is CASSRRTVEAFF. The bases are TGTGCCAGCAGCCGCCGGACAGTTGAAGCTTTCTTT.